This TCR beta chain was documented in a study of identical twins. A universal primer site was added by template switching, and unique molecular identifiers were carried by the cDNA. From the 5' RACE reads, TCRdb called clonotypes with MiXCR, one entry per CDR3 protein. The sample shows a few hundred thousand distinct CDR3 sequences, about 8.3% of them seen only once. Germline assignment: CDR1 MNHEY and CDR2 SMNVEV (reference sequence). The V end lost 5 bases, the J end lost 3 bases, and 14 bases lay between the germline ends. The CDR3 has 14 residues. A further study also used this sample, focusing on yellow fever vaccine responses in identical twins.

The sequence derives from a woman younger than 35 in good health. Source material: CD8+ T cells sorted from blood. The V call is TRBV27, the J call TRBJ2-7; D tentatively fits TRBD1 or TRBD2 (5 bases each). This CDR3 is CASSAWDGHYEQYF. The CDR3 DNA is TGTGCCAGCAGTGCCTGGGACGGACACTACGAGCAGTACTTC.